These 30 T cell receptor beta chains originate from one sample sequenced in a study of T cells in Graves' hyperthyroidism and ophthalmopathy. TCR beta CDR3 regions were amplified from RNA transcripts. With the HTBI primer set, the TCR CDR3 went through a first round of RT-PCR. TCRdb fed the multiplex PCR reads into MiXCR, producing one record per CDR3 protein. The sample has under 130,000 distinct CDR3 sequences, about half seen once. Sequenced sample: blood. The receptors stem from a man aged 35 to 55 with Graves' hyperthyroidism.

In regard to this clonotype: One end of the junction does not line up with germline, which may come from a read error. This chain joins TRBV7-3 and TRBJ1-3; D may be TRBD1 (5 bases). Germline CDR1 SGHTA, CDR2 FQGTGA. There are 13 residues in the CDR3. Written as DNA, the CDR3 is TGCGCCAGCAGCTTGGGACCTGGAAACACCATATATTTT. Its translation is CASSLGPGNTIYF.

In DNA form, the CDR3 reads TGCAGCGTTGGCGGGACTAGCGGGACTTACAATGAGCAGTTCTTC. Translation: CSVGGTSGTYNEQFF. This chain links TRBV29-1 with TRBJ2-1; 13 bases are a match to TRBD2. This CDR3 has 15 amino acids. CDR1 and CDR2 from the germline V gene are SQVTM and ANQGSEA. V lost 4 bases, J lost 4 bases, and 4 bases stayed unmatched.

Ten or more counts support this clonotype. The V call is TRBV4-2, the J call TRBJ2-7; 11 positions agree with TRBD2. CDR3 length: 16 residues. The V and J ends lost 3 bases and 3 bases, in that order; junction bases with no gene match: 7. Germline V gene data show CDR1 as LGHNA and CDR2 as YNFKEQ. CDR3 nucleotide sequence: TGTGCCAGCAGCCAGTCGGGACTAGCGGAGGGCTACGAGCAGTACTTC. Translated, it gives CASSQSGLAEGYEQYF.

The rearrangement links TRBV19 to TRBJ1-6; the match to TRBD1 covers 11 bases. Germline CDR1 reads LNHDA; CDR2 reads SQIVND (reference sequence). V was clipped by 3 bases and J by 10 bases; unmatched bases: 2. CDR3 size: 14 residues. Here the CDR3 reads CASSIGTGGSPLHF. CDR3 coding DNA: TGTGCCAGTAGTATTGGGACAGGGGGATCACCCCTCCACTTT.

The rearrangement links TRBV11-1 to TRBJ1-5; TRBD1 matches at 8 bases. After removal of 5 bases from V and 9 bases from J, the junction contained 15 bases not matched to a gene. In germline, CDR1 is SGHAT, CDR2 FQDESV (reference sequence). The length of the CDR3 is 16 residues. The chain's CDR3 is CASSHSGDRWQPPQHF. In nucleotides, the CDR3 is TGTGCCAGCAGCCATAGCGGGGACAGGTGGCAACCGCCCCAGCATTTT.

This clonotype was seen repeatedly, ten times or more. The chain carries TRBV12-3 or TRBV12-4 and TRBJ2-3; weak D call: TRBD2 (5 bases). CDR3 length: 12 residues. V dropped 1 base and J dropped 12 bases, with 11 bases sitting between them. The CDR3: CASSLGAAPQYF. The CDR3 nucleotides are TGTGCCAGCAGTTTAGGAGCGGCGCCACAGTATTTT.

This clonotype came up many times. The J gene is TRBJ2-7, the V gene TRBV5-1, with unresolved D. Trimming pared 0 bases from V and 3 bases from J, leaving 7 bases between. The germline V gene encodes CDR1 SGHRS and CDR2 YFSETQ. This CDR3 has 13 residues. The DNA of the CDR3 is TGCGCCAGCAGCTTGGACAGAAACTACGAGCAGTACTTC. It translates to CASSLDRNYEQYF. Using reference TRBV5-1 and TRBJ2-7 for the parts outside the CDR3, the full variable domain is KAGVTQTPRYLIKTRGQQVTLSCSPISGHRSVSWYQQTPGQGLQFLFEYFSETQRNKGNFPGRFSGRQFSNSRSEMNVSTLELGDSALYLCASSLDRNYEQYFGPGTRLTVT.

Note on this clonotype: The junction departs from the called germline gene at one end, perhaps through a read error. This chain connects TRBV18 to TRBJ1-1, with 7 bases that match TRBD1. Germline CDR1 and CDR2: KGHSH and LQKENI. The CDR3 spans 13 residues. The CDR3 reads CASSPQGVTETFF. In DNA, the CDR3 is TGTGCCAGCTCACCCCAGGGGGTCACTGAAACTTTCTTT.

This clonotype has just a few counts. Here the CDR3 omits its conserved ending phenylalanine or tryptophan, so a read error is the likely source. The genes are TRBV5-1 and TRBJ1-1; D call uncertain. CDR1 and CDR2 (germline): SGHRS, YFSETQ. The V end lost 0 bases, the J end lost 0 bases, and 3 bases lay between the germline ends. The CDR3 length is 13 residues. The CDR3: CASSLVMNTEAFC. Written as DNA, the CDR3 is TGCGCCAGCAGCTTGGTGATGAACACTGAAGCTTTCTGT.

In its sample, this clonotype was seen many times. The gene calls are TRBV19 and TRBJ2-3, with 14 bases aligning to TRBD2. Germline V lookup: CDR1 LNHDA, CDR2 SQIVND (reference sequence). The CDR3 loop spans 15 amino acids. V lost 5 bases, J lost 4 bases, and 2 bases stayed unmatched. The CDR3 protein is CASSLTSGRADTQYF. The CDR3 region has the DNA TGTGCCAGTAGTTTGACTAGCGGGAGGGCAGATACGCAGTATTTT.

A remark on this clonotype: A single base separates this from a much larger clone, so it may be a read error. CDR3 coding DNA: TGTGCCAGCAGACTAGCGGGGGGGCCGGATACGCAGTATTTT. Translating gives CASRLAGGPDTQYF. This chain links TRBV12-3 or TRBV12-4 with TRBJ2-3; 13 bases align to TRBD2. V gave up 6 bases and J gave up 6 bases; unmatched junction bases: 3. This CDR3 spans 14 amino acids.

The gene calls are TRBV10-3 and TRBJ1-1; 7 bases are a match to TRBD1. Trimming at V came to 11 bases and at J to 3 bases, leaving 9 bases not matched to a gene. There are 13 residues in the CDR3. Germline values: CDR1 ENHRY, CDR2 SYGVKD. CDR3: CAVRTGWDTEAFF. CDR3 coding DNA: TGTGCCGTTAGGACAGGCTGGGACACTGAAGCTTTCTTT.

The chain has TRBV11-2 and TRBJ1-4, with 10 positions matching TRBD1. J gave up 3 bases and V 11 bases, and 15 bases lay outside the gene matches. CDR1 and CDR2 from the germline V gene are SGHAT and FQNNGV. The CDR3 covers 17 residues. The CDR3 DNA reads TGTGCCTGCGTACGGGACAGGGGTGATGAGGCTAATGAAAAACTGTTTTTT. Amino acid sequence: CACVRDRGDEANEKLFF.

This clonotype was counted at least ten times. The chain combines TRBV11-3 with TRBJ2-3; D is undetermined. This CDR3 contains 14 residues. Germline values: CDR1 SGHNT, CDR2 YENEEA. The V gene lost 6 bases and the J gene lost 0 bases, with 10 bases spanning the gap. CDR3 coding DNA: TGTGCCAGCAGTAGACTGGCTAGCACAGATACGCAGTATTTT. Translating it yields CASSRLASTDTQYF.

About this clonotype: This may stem from a read error, because a much larger clone lies one nucleotide away. Lacking the conserved final phenylalanine or tryptophan, this CDR3 likely reflects a read error. This sequence joins TRBV6-6 and TRBJ1-1; 8 positions match TRBD1. Germline trimming cut 4 bases from V and 5 bases from J; bases unmatched to any gene: 12. CDR3 length equals 16 residues. CDR1 is MNHNY, CDR2 SVGAGI, per germline (reference sequence). The DNA for the CDR3 is TGTGCCAGCAGTTCGGTGACAGGGGTGTTTAAGACTGAAGCTTTCGTT. This encodes CASSSVTGVFKTEAFV.

This sequence joins TRBV7-6 and TRBJ1-3; D perhaps matches TRBD1 (5 bases). In germline, CDR1 is SGHVS, CDR2 FNYEAQ. This CDR3 has 13 amino acids. Trimming cost V 1 base and J 7 bases, with 8 bases left between them. CDR3: CASSLGGLNTIYF. DNA for the CDR3: TGTGCCAGCAGCTTAGGGGGGTTGAACACCATATATTTT.

The CDR3 sequence is CASSLARLNTEAFF. In DNA form, the CDR3 reads TGTGCCAGCAGTTTAGCGAGACTAAACACTGAAGCTTTCTTT. V and J are TRBV12-3 or TRBV12-4 and TRBJ1-1; D gene ambiguous. The CDR3 has 14 amino acids. The V end lost 0 bases, the J end lost 2 bases, and 7 bases lay between the germline ends.

About this clonotype: As the CDR3 is not closed by the conserved phenylalanine or tryptophan, this likely results from a read error. It is unclear where the CDR3 begins or ends on the DNA, so no DNA is shown, and the CDR3 is as TCRdb lists it. The chain recombines TRBV9 with TRBJ2-6. The CDR3 is 15 residues long, ends included. The germline gives CDR1 SGDLS, CDR2 YYNGEE. The CDR3 is CASSDWWAEANVLSS.

This clonotype was detected many times. The V call is TRBV6-1, the J call TRBJ1-5; D is perhaps TRBD1 (6 bases). The CDR3 spans 16 residues. Germline lookup yields CDR1 MNHNS and CDR2 SASEGT. With 2 bases removed from V and 0 bases from J, the gap between germline ends came to 11 bases. CDR3: CASSELQGHSNQPQHF. The CDR3 bases are TGTGCCAGCAGTGAACTACAGGGTCATAGCAATCAGCCCCAGCATTTT.

Worth noting for this clonotype: Given the absence of the conserved phenylalanine or tryptophan at the CDR3 end, a read error is likely. The CDR3 DNA reads TGTGCCAGCAGTGGATCCACTTGCGGCCAAGAGACCCAGTACTCC. It is translated as CASSGSTCGQETQYS. The chain recombines TRBV25-1 with TRBJ2-5; the D is unclear. The V and J ends lost 4 bases and 1 base respectively, with 13 bases between them. The CDR3 contains 15 residues. Germline V gives CDR1 MGHDK, CDR2 SYGVNS.

The chain combines TRBV5-1 with TRBJ1-1; possible D gene TRBD1, 5 bases. The germline V gene encodes CDR1 SGHRS and CDR2 YFSETQ. This CDR3 is 12 amino acids long. The V end lost 4 bases, the J end lost 5 bases, and 9 bases lay between the germline ends. CDR3 DNA: TGCGCCAGCAGCCCATGGGGGACTGAAGCTTTCTTT. Its protein is CASSPWGTEAFF. The variable domain in full, with the rest retrieved from reference TRBV5-1 and TRBJ1-1, is KAGVTQTPRYLIKTRGQQVTLSCSPISGHRSVSWYQQTPGQGLQFLFEYFSETQRNKGNFPGRFSGRQFSNSRSEMNVSTLELGDSALYLCASSPWGTEAFFGQGTRLTVV.

This clonotype came up many times. This chain links TRBV2 with TRBJ2-2; a possible D gene is TRBD1 (6 bases). Germline values: CDR1 SNHLY, CDR2 FYNNEI. The CDR3 contains 16 residues. V gave up 3 bases and J gave up 1 base, with 12 bases separating them. The CDR3 loop reads CASSDMGALNTGELFF. The CDR3 DNA is TGTGCCAGCAGTGACATGGGGGCCCTGAACACCGGGGAGCTGTTTTTT. Using reference TRBV2 and TRBJ2-2 for the parts outside the CDR3, the full variable domain is EPEVTQTPSHQVTQMGQEVILRCVPISNHLYFYWYRQILGQKVEFLVSFYNNEISEKSEIFDDQFSVERPDGSNFTLKIRSTKLEDSAMYFCASSDMGALNTGELFFGEGSRLTVL.

This clonotype was counted ten times or more. The V and J genes are TRBV6-1 and TRBJ1-5; D is possibly TRBD1 (5 bases). The germline gives CDR1 MNHNS, CDR2 SASEGT. CDR3 length equals 16 residues. V was shortened by 4 bases and J by 4 bases, with 17 bases between the two germline ends. The CDR3, as DNA: TGTGCCAGCAGTGTGCTTTTCGGGGCGGGGAATCAGCCCCAGCATTTT. Its protein is CASSVLFGAGNQPQHF.

The chain carries TRBV7-9 and TRBJ1-1; D ambiguous. The germline V gene encodes CDR1 SEHNR and CDR2 FQNEAQ (reference sequence). The CDR3 consists of 17 residues. Trimming cost V 5 bases and J 5 bases, with 24 bases left between them. The CDR3 nucleotides are TGTGCCAGCAGCATTCTAGGGAACACCGGACGGTTGACTGAAGCTTTCTTT. Encoded protein: CASSILGNTGRLTEAFF.

This clonotype was found many times. The gene calls are TRBV6-1 and TRBJ1-6; 10 bases align to TRBD1. V lost 6 bases to trimming and J lost 9 bases; unmatched junction nucleotides: 8. Germline V gives CDR1 MNHNS, CDR2 SASEGT. The CDR3 runs 15 residues. CDR3 DNA: TGTGCCAGCAGGTCCGGGACAGGGGAGGGTTCACCCCTCCACTTT. Amino acids: CASRSGTGEGSPLHF.

V usage is TRBV20-1 and J usage is TRBJ1-2, with 8 bases identical to TRBD1. J lost 5 bases, V lost 5 bases, and 10 bases had no gene match. The CDR3 is 14 residues long. The germline gives CDR1 DFQATT, CDR2 SNEGSKA (reference sequence). The CDR3: CSAFTTGELYGYTF. The CDR3 nucleotides read TGCAGTGCTTTTACGACAGGGGAACTATATGGCTACACCTTC.

This clonotype was found many times. This rearrangement joins TRBV4-2 to TRBJ1-3, with 8 bases that match TRBD1. The CDR3 loop spans 16 amino acids. The trim removed 4 bases at V and 2 bases at J, leaving 7 bases unmatched. CDR1 and CDR2 from the germline V gene are LGHNA and YNFKEQ. The CDR3 protein is CASSPQDRGTGNTIYF. The CDR3 bases are TGTGCCAGCAGCCCACAAGACAGGGGAACTGGAAACACCATATATTTT.

This clonotype occurred many times. The rearrangement links TRBV2 to TRBJ2-7; possibly TRBD1 for D (6 bases). The V end lost 8 bases, the J end lost 4 bases, and 15 bases lay between the germline ends. The CDR3 length is 13 residues. CDR1 SNHLY and CDR2 FYNNEI come from the germline V gene. The CDR3 protein is CASGTTLNYEQYF. CDR3 sequence (DNA): TGTGCCAGCGGGACAACCCTTAATTACGAGCAGTACTTC.

The rearrangement uses TRBV15 and TRBJ2-5, with unresolved D. V was pared by 0 bases and J by 5 bases, with 19 bases between. CDR1 is LNHNV and CDR2 is YYDKDF in the germline V gene (reference sequence). The CDR3 sequence is 17 residues long. CDR3 residues: CATSRDRSSGDGETQYF. CDR3 DNA sequence: TGTGCCACCAGCAGAGATCGGAGCTCTGGGGATGGGGAGACCCAGTACTTC.

This clonotype came up many times. The CDR3: CASSYSKASGGKTQYF. CDR3 sequence (DNA): TGTGCCAGCAGTTACTCGAAGGCTAGCGGGGGGAAGACCCAGTACTTC. The J gene is TRBJ2-5, the V gene TRBV6-6; 11 nucleotides align to TRBD2. The CDR3 extends over 16 amino acids. CDR1 is MNHNY, CDR2 SVGAGI, per germline (reference sequence). With V trimmed by 0 bases and J by 6 bases, 6 bases remained unmatched.